What follows are 31 T cell receptor beta chains derived from one specimen sequenced in a study of control samples from healthy donors and cancer patients. Some clones are missing from TCRdb's copy, which holds only in-frame ones; the method was immunoSEQ multiplex PCR. Of around 100,000 clones in the sample, around 90% were seen once. Source material: blood. Source of these receptors: a human donor in good health. The donor label of this sample is uncertain.

The rearrangement joins TRBV19 to TRBJ1-6, with D hard to call. The CDR3 spans 13 residues. In germline, CDR1 is LNHDA, CDR2 SQIVND (reference sequence). Trimming shortened V by 5 bases and J by 7 bases, and 9 bases separated the two germline ends. The CDR3 region is CASSYPGNSPLHF. CDR3 nucleotides: TGTGCCAGTAGTTATCCGGGAAATTCACCCCTCCACTTT.

The chain links TRBV7-9 to TRBJ2-7; 10 bases line up with TRBD1. Trimming took 4 bases from V and 5 from J; bases not matched to a gene: 8. The CDR3 is 15 residues long. Germline V gene sequence: CDR1 SEHNR, CDR2 FQNEAQ (reference sequence). For the CDR3, the DNA is TGTGCCAGCAGCTCGTATCCCGGGACAGGGGACGAGCAGTACGTC. This translates into CASSSYPGTGDEQYV.

The genes are TRBV5-5 and TRBJ2-3, with a tentative D call TRBD2 (6 bases). With 3 bases removed from V and 2 bases from J, the gap between germline ends came to 13 bases. The CDR3 length is 15 residues. The germline gives CDR1 SGHKS, CDR2 YYEKEE (reference sequence). CDR3: CASSSGLWDTDTQYF. The CDR3, as DNA: TGTGCCAGCAGCTCGGGACTTTGGGACACAGATACGCAGTATTTT.

The V gene is TRBV28, the J gene TRBJ1-6; D remains ambiguous. CDR1 is MDHEN and CDR2 is SYDVKM in the germline V gene. The CDR3 sequence is 12 residues long. The ends were cut back, 9 bases at V and 6 bases at J, with 9 bases in the middle. CDR3 residues: CASGRANSPLHF. The CDR3 DNA is TGTGCCAGTGGACGGGCTAATTCACCCCTCCACTTT.

This clone was picked up one time. This rearrangement joins TRBV19 to TRBJ1-6; D gene ambiguous. Germline CDR1 reads LNHDA; CDR2 reads SQIVND (reference sequence). Trimming cost V 4 bases and J 7 bases, with 11 bases left between them. The CDR3 is made up of 14 amino acids. The CDR3 nucleotides read TGTGCCAGTAGTACGACACTTCCCAATTCACCCCTCCACTTT. Its protein product is CASSTTLPNSPLHF.

This chain joins TRBV3-1 (or the pseudogene TRBV3-2) and TRBJ1-1; TRBD1 matches at 11 bases. The germline V gene has CDR1 LGHDT and CDR2 YNNKEL (reference sequence). J gave up 0 bases and V 5 bases, and 8 bases lay outside the gene matches. The CDR3 length is 17 residues. The CDR3 DNA reads TGTGCCAGCAGCTTACGGGGACAGGGGGTGATGAACACTGAAGCTTTCTTT. It is translated as CASSLRGQGVMNTEAFF.

The J gene is TRBJ1-5, the V gene TRBV27; D is possibly TRBD1 (6 bases). The CDR3 spans 15 residues. Germline V gene data show CDR1 as MNHEY and CDR2 as SMNVEV (reference sequence). V lost 2 bases and J lost 3, with 11 bases in between. CDR3 nucleotide sequence: TGTGCCAGCAGTTTAAGCGGGGGCCACAATCAGCCCCAGCATTTT. Translating it yields CASSLSGGHNQPQHF.

The genes are TRBV7-2 and TRBJ2-3, with D possibly TRBD1 on 6 matching bases. CDR3 length: 15 residues. The V end lost 2 bases, the J end lost 2 bases, and 11 bases lay between the germline ends. Looked up from germline, CDR1 is SGHTA and CDR2 is FQGNSA. The CDR3 DNA reads TGTGCCAGCAGCTTACCCAGGGGTGTCACAGATACGCAGTATTTT. It is translated as CASSLPRGVTDTQYF.

The chain joins TRBV3-1 (or the pseudogene TRBV3-2) to TRBJ2-1; the D is unclear. Germline values: CDR1 LGHDT, CDR2 YNNKEL (reference sequence). Trimming shortened V by 1 base and J by 3 bases, and 10 bases separated the two germline ends. This CDR3 has 15 residues. The DNA of the CDR3 is TGTGCCAGCAGCCAAGTAACCCCCAGCTACAATGAGCAGTTCTTC. Its protein product is CASSQVTPSYNEQFF.

This chain uses TRBV7-9 with TRBJ1-2, with 11 bases that match TRBD1. This CDR3 is built from 16 residues. Germline CDR1 and CDR2: SEHNR and FQNEAQ (reference sequence). V trimming: 5 bases; J trimming: 2 bases; junction bases outside the gene matches: 7. The CDR3 nucleotides are TGTGCCAGCAGCGCCAGTGGACAGGGGGCGAACTATGGCTACACCTTC. Translation gives CASSASGQGANYGYTF. The full variable domain, in which reference TRBV7-9 and TRBJ1-2 provide the parts outside the CDR3, is DTGVSQNPRHKITKRGQNVTFRCDPISEHNRLYWYRQTLGQGPEFLTYFQNEAQLEKSRLLSDRFSAERPKGSFSTLEIQRTEQGDSAMYLCASSASGQGANYGYTFGSGTRLTVV.

CDR3 protein: CASSPEGGTGYGYTF. DNA for the CDR3: TGTGCCAGTAGTCCCGAGGGGGGCACTGGGTATGGCTACACCTTC. The rearrangement joins TRBV19 to TRBJ1-2; possibly TRBD1 for D (6 bases). This CDR3 has 15 amino acids. V was clipped by 5 bases and J by 5 bases, with 18 bases between them. Per the germline V gene, CDR1 is LNHDA and CDR2 is SQIVND (reference sequence).

V is TRBV10-3 and J is TRBJ1-5, with TRBD1 matching 8 bases. The germline gives CDR1 ENHRY, CDR2 SYGVKD. The CDR3 is 16 residues long. Trimming at V came to 0 bases and at J to 4 bases, leaving 5 bases not matched to a gene. CDR3 loop: CAISESYGQGNQPQHF. The CDR3 DNA follows: TGTGCCATCAGTGAGTCGTACGGACAGGGAAATCAGCCCCAGCATTTT.

V usage is TRBV19 and J usage is TRBJ1-2; D is perhaps TRBD1 (6 bases). Germline V gene sequence: CDR1 LNHDA, CDR2 SQIVND (reference sequence). CDR3 length: 14 residues. V was cut by 3 bases and J by 2 bases, with 10 bases left in between. CDR3 amino acids: CASSIGGYNYGYTF. The CDR3 coding sequence is TGTGCCAGTAGTATTGGGGGCTACAACTATGGCTACACCTTC.

The rearrangement joins TRBV5-1 to TRBJ1-6; 7 bases are a match to TRBD1. CDR3 length: 15 residues. The germline gives CDR1 SGHRS, CDR2 YFSETQ. With 4 bases clipped from V and 8 bases from J, the junction kept 9 bases outside the gene matches. The chain's CDR3 is CASSQGGITDSPLHF. The CDR3 DNA reads TGCGCCAGCAGCCAGGGGGGGATTACGGATTCACCCCTCCACTTT.

The CDR3 nucleotides read TGTGCCAGCAGGACAGGGGACCAATACGAGCAGTACTTC. It yields the protein CASRTGDQYEQYF. This sequence joins TRBV11-2 and TRBJ2-7; 8 bases line up with TRBD1. Germline V gives CDR1 SGHAT, CDR2 FQNNGV. The CDR3 has 13 amino acids. V lost 6 bases and J lost 4; bases outside the gene matches: 5.

The chain joins TRBV2 to TRBJ2-7; D is ambiguous. This CDR3 has 12 amino acids. Trimming stripped 3 bases from V and 3 bases from J, with 6 bases between. The V gene's germline CDR1 is SNHLY and CDR2 FYNNEI. CDR3 in DNA: TGTGCCAGCAGTGATCTGGGCTACGAGCAGTACGTC. Protein product: CASSDLGYEQYV.

The gene calls are TRBV2 and TRBJ1-6; 7 nucleotides line up with TRBD1. V trimming: 3 bases; J trimming: 7 bases; junction bases outside the gene matches: 6. This CDR3 contains 15 residues. Germline V gene data show CDR1 as SNHLY and CDR2 as FYNNEI. The CDR3 here is CASSERAGGNSPLHF. In DNA form, the CDR3 reads TGTGCCAGCAGTGAGAGGGCAGGGGGAAATTCACCCCTCCACTTT.

J is TRBJ1-1 and V is TRBV2; 9 nucleotides agree with TRBD1. V shed 10 bases and J 0 bases; nucleotides not matched to a gene: 9. CDR3 length: 15 residues. Per germline, CDR1 SNHLY and CDR2 FYNNEI. The CDR3 region has the DNA TGTGCCACGCAGACAGGGGGAGCTATGAACACTGAAGCTTTCTTT. This codes for CATQTGGAMNTEAFF. The whole variable domain, filled in from reference TRBV2 and TRBJ1-1, reads EPEVTQTPSHQVTQMGQEVILRCVPISNHLYFYWYRQILGQKVEFLVSFYNNEISEKSEIFDDQFSVERPDGSNFTLKIRSTKLEDSAMYFCATQTGGAMNTEAFFGQGTRLTVV.

The rearrangement uses TRBV14 and TRBJ2-1, with D maybe TRBD1 (5 bases). Germline values: CDR1 SGHDN, CDR2 FVKESK. With 1 base removed from V and 5 bases from J, the gap between germline ends came to 12 bases. There are 15 residues in the CDR3. As DNA, the CDR3 is TGTGCCAGCAGCCAAGTTCGTTCAGGGCACAATGAGCAGTTCTTC. Amino acid sequence: CASSQVRSGHNEQFF.

The chain carries TRBV19 and TRBJ2-1; D tentatively reads TRBD1 or TRBD2 (5 bases each). Between the trimmed V and J ends, which lost 0 bases and 2 bases, there was a span of 11 bases. Germline-derived CDR1 and CDR2 are LNHDA and SQIVND (reference sequence). CDR3 size: 16 residues. The CDR3 DNA reads TGTGCCAGTAGTATAGAACTAGTGGGGGCCTACAATGAGCAGTTCTTC. It yields the protein CASSIELVGAYNEQFF.

This sequence joins TRBV5-4 and TRBJ2-1, with D perhaps matching TRBD1 (6 bases). Germline-derived CDR1 and CDR2 are SGHNT and YYREEE (reference sequence). V lost 4 bases, J lost 3 bases, and 11 bases lay in between. The CDR3 is made up of 14 amino acids. The CDR3 bases are TGTGCCAGCAGCCCCACGACAGGCTACAATGAGCAGTTCTTC. Encoded protein: CASSPTTGYNEQFF. Full variable domain (remainder filled in from reference TRBV5-4 and TRBJ2-1): ETGVTQSPTHLIKTRGQQVTLRCSSQSGHNTVSWYQQALGQGPQFIFQYYREEENGRGNFPPRFSGLQFPNYSSELNVNALELDDSALYLCASSPTTGYNEQFFGPGTRLTVL.

This chain joins TRBV5-1 and TRBJ2-3; no clear D. The germline CDR1 and CDR2 sequences are SGHRS and YFSETQ. Trimming left V 0 bases short and J 0 bases short, with 8 bases between. The CDR3 contains 15 residues. CDR3 protein: CASSLDRTSTDTQYF. The CDR3 nucleotides read TGCGCCAGCAGCTTGGACAGAACTAGCACAGATACGCAGTATTTT.

The chain has TRBV24-1 and TRBJ2-7; TRBD2 might be the D (5 bases). V shed 3 bases and J shed 4 bases, with 9 bases lying between them. Germline V gene sequence: CDR1 KGHDR, CDR2 SFDVKD. This CDR3 has 13 amino acids. This CDR3 reads CATSDRGRYEQYF. The CDR3 bases are TGTGCCACCAGTGATCGTGGGAGATACGAGCAGTACTTC.

This clone was found once. V and J are TRBV24-1 and TRBJ2-3; TRBD1 agrees at 7 bases. V shed 0 bases and J 2 bases; nucleotides not matched to a gene: 4. The germline CDR1 and CDR2 sequences are KGHDR and SFDVKD. This CDR3 spans 16 amino acids. CDR3: CATSDLGQALTDTQYF. DNA of the CDR3: TGTGCCACCAGTGATTTGGGACAGGCCCTCACAGATACGCAGTATTTT.

The V and J genes are TRBV12-3 or TRBV12-4 and TRBJ1-3; no definite D call. The CDR3 contains 13 residues. V lost 3 bases and J lost 0, with 3 bases in between. The CDR3 protein is CASSFISGNTIYF. In DNA form, the CDR3 reads TGTGCCAGCAGTTTTATCTCTGGAAACACCATATATTTT.

The chain uses TRBV7-2 and TRBJ2-5; a weak D match, TRBD2 (5 bases). Germline values: CDR1 SGHTA, CDR2 FQGNSA. Trimming took 5 bases from V and 5 from J, leaving 12 bases between them. The CDR3 sequence is 13 residues long. CDR3 in amino acids: CASSRTRMETQYF. The CDR3 region has the DNA TGTGCCAGCAGCCGTACTAGAATGGAGACCCAGTACTTC. The variable domain in full, with the rest retrieved from reference TRBV7-2 and TRBJ2-5, is GAGVSQSPSNKVTEKGKDVELRCDPISGHTALYWYRQSLGQGLEFLIYFQGNSAPDKSGLPSDRFSAERTGGSVSTLTIQRTQQEDSAVYLCASSRTRMETQYFGPGTRLLVL.

Here the CDR3 reads CASSLDLGNYGYTF. For the CDR3, the DNA is TGTGCCAGCAGCTTAGATCTGGGGAACTATGGCTACACCTTC. V usage is TRBV7-2 and J usage is TRBJ1-2; no firm D call. Germline V gives CDR1 SGHTA, CDR2 FQGNSA. Trimming took 1 base from V and 2 from J, leaving 8 bases between them. The CDR3 is made up of 14 amino acids.

The rearrangement links TRBV4-2 to TRBJ1-4; 7 nucleotides match TRBD1. Germline V CDR1 and CDR2: LGHNA, YNFKEQ. V lost 5 bases, J lost 7 bases, and 13 bases stayed unmatched. This CDR3 has 16 amino acids. In nucleotides, the CDR3 is TGTGCCAGCAGCAAGGGGGAGCTGACAGGGAGTGAAAAACTGTTTTTT. As protein: CASSKGELTGSEKLFF.

This chain links TRBV4-3 with TRBJ2-3, with 10 bases identical to TRBD2. From germline, CDR1 is LGHNA and CDR2 YSLEER. CDR3 size: 20 residues. Trimming took 2 bases from V and 1 from J; bases not matched to a gene: 15. CDR3 bases: TGCGCCAGCAGCCAACGAACCCGGGCTAGCGGGGGAGGGGGCACAGATACGCAGTATTTT. Translation: CASSQRTRASGGGGTDTQYF.

The chain employs TRBV2 and TRBJ2-7, with D tentatively TRBD1 or TRBD2 (5 bases each). The germline CDR1 and CDR2 sequences are SNHLY and FYNNEI. The CDR3 sequence is 16 residues long. V shed 3 bases and J shed 3 bases, with 18 bases lying between them. CDR3 sequence reads: CASSDIADPGGYEQYF. The CDR3 nucleotides are TGTGCCAGCAGTGATATCGCCGACCCTGGGGGCTACGAGCAGTACTTC.

The V call is TRBV5-1, the J call TRBJ1-1; D possibly corresponds to TRBD1 (6 bases). Between the trimmed V and J ends, which lost 3 bases and 4 bases, there was a span of 16 bases. This CDR3 spans 15 amino acids. Germline V CDR1 and CDR2: SGHRS, YFSETQ. This chain's CDR3 is CASSSVQGGSTEAFF. In DNA, the CDR3 is TGCGCCAGCAGCTCGGTACAGGGAGGAAGCACTGAAGCTTTCTTT.